This TCR beta chain was sequenced in a study of blood T cell repertoires in COVID-19. On the study more broadly: Collection of acute and convalescent COVID-19 samples took place in the United States, Italy and Spain. The cDNA or gDNA used as material had been derived from T cells, B-cell-depleted T cells, or PBMCs.

Germline V gene lookup returns CDR1 SGHTA and CDR2 FQGNSA. With 5 bases removed from V and 2 bases from J, the gap between germline ends came to 10 bases. The CDR3 covers 14 residues. As handled by the study authors: Cell counts per sample came from amplifying reference gene primers. Assay used: immunoSEQ multiplex PCR; TCRdb lists only in-frame clones, some missing. D and trimming were read from the DNA, whereas the V and J calls and clone size are those reported in that table. The data contain over 110,000 clones, more than 65% of them singletons. The sequencing input was peripheral blood. This sequence was found in a man in his 60s with active or convalescent COVID-19. The chain has TRBV7-2 and TRBJ1-5, with a weak D call TRBD1 (6 bases). CDR3 loop: CASSLTGGNQPQHF. For the CDR3, the DNA is TGTGCCAGCAGCCTGACAGGTGGCAATCAGCCCCAGCATTTT.